Sequencing of this T cell receptor beta chain was carried out in a study of blood T cell repertoires in COVID-19. For the study at large: PBMCs, B-cell-depleted T cells, or T cells provided the cDNA or gDNA that made up the material.

In assigning cohorts, the study relied on participant-reported clinical history. How the authors handled the data: Researchers report that nucleated cell counts were estimated from reference gene primer amplification. Measured with immunoSEQ multiplex PCR; TCRdb has only the in-frame clones, and not every one. V and J calls and clone size follow that table, whereas D and trimming were derived from the DNA. The sample includes 350,000 to 450,000 clones, about 88% of them seen just once. CDR3 length: 14 amino acids. The germline V and J ends were trimmed by 5 bases and 2 bases, with 12 bases remaining between them. Germline V lookup: CDR1 MDHEN, CDR2 SYDVKM.

Sequenced material: PBMCs or T cells enriched from blood (not recorded which). V gene TRBV28 combines with J gene TRBJ1-1; tentatively, D is TRBD1 (5 bases). The source is a woman between 18 and 30 years old who had been exposed to COVID-19. CDR3 region: CASSGSWGNTEAFF. Here the CDR3 DNA reads TGTGCCAGCAGTGGAAGTTGGGGCAACACTGAAGCTTTCTTT.